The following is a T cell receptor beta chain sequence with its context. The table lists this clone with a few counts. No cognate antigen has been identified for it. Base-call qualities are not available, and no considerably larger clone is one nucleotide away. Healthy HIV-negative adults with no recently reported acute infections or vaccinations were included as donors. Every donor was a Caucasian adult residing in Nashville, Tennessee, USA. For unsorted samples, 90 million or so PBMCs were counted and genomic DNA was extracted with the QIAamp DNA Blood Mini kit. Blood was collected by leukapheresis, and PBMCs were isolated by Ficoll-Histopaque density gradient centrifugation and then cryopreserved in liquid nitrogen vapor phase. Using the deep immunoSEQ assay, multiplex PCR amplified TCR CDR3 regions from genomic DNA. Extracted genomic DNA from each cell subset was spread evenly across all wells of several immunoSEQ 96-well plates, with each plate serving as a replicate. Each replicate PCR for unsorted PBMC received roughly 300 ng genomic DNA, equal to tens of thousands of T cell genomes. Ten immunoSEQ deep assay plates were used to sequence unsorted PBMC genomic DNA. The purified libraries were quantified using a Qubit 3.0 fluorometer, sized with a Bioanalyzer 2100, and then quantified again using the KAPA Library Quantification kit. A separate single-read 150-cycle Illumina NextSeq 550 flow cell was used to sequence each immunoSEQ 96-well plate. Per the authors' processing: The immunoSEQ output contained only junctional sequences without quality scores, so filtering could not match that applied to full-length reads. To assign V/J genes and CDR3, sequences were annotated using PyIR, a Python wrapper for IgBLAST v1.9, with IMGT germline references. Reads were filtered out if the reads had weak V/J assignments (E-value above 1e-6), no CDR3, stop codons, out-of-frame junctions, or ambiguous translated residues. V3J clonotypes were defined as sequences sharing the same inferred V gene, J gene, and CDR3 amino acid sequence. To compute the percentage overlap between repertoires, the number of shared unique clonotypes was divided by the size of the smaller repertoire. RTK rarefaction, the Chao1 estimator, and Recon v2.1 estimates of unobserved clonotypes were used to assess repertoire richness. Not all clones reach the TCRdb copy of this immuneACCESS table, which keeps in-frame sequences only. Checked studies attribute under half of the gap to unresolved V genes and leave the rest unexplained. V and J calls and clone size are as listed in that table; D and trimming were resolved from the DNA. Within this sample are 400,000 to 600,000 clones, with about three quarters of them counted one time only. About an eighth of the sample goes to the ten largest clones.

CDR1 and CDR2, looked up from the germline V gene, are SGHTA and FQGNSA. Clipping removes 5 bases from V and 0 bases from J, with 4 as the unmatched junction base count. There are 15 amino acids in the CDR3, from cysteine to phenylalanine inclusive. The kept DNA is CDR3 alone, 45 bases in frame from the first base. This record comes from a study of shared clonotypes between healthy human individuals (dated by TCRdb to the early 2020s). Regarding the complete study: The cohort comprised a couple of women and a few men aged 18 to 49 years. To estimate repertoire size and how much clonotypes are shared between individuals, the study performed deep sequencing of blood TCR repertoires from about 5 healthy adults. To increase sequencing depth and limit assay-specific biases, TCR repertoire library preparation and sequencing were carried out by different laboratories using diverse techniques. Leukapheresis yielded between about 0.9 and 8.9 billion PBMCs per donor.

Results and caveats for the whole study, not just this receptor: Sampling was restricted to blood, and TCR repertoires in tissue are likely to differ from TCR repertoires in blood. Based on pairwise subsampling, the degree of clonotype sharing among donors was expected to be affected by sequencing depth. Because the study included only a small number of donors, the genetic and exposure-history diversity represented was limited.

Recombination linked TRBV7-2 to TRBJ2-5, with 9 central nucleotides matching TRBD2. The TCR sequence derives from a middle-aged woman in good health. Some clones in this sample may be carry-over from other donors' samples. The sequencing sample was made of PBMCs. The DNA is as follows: TGTGCCAGCAGCCACGGGACTAGCTACCAAGAGACCCAGTACTTC. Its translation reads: CASSHGTSYQETQYF.